This T cell receptor (beta chain) was sequenced in a study of cytomegalovirus exposure and HLA in healthy donors. Points from the study as a whole: Under in vitro conditions, a few CMV-associated chains were confirmed as specific for CMV antigens. In a later analysis, parvovirus B19, influenza, CMV and Epstein-Barr virus appeared linked to several top co-occurrence clusters. Sequences of the TCR beta chain were said to predict the HLA-A and HLA-B alleles of most subjects accurately.

A multiplex PCR was run with 60 Vbeta primers and 13 Jbeta primers. Original handling: Counted up in a later analysis, unique TCR beta chains came to some 72 million, with about 9.9 million shared. Method: immunoSEQ multiplex PCR; TCRdb's copy keeps in-frame clones and lacks some. The V and J calls and clone size come from that table; D and trimming were worked out from the DNA. The profile shows 100,000 to 150,000 clones, about 83% of them singletons. As concerns this clone: Antigen: not known.

The J segment lost 1 base and the V segment lost 8 bases, leaving 7 bases of the junction unmatched. The germline V gene encodes CDR1 MGHDK and CDR2 SYGVNS. This CDR3 contains 14 residues. The source is a woman aged 40 to 50 in good health and CMV-seropositive. Sequencing was carried out using PBMCs. The V gene is TRBV25-1, the J gene TRBJ2-7; 8 nucleotides align to TRBD1. CDR3 nucleotides: TGTGCCAGCGCCCTTGGACAGGGATCCTACGAGCAGTACTTC. Protein: CASALGQGSYEQYF.